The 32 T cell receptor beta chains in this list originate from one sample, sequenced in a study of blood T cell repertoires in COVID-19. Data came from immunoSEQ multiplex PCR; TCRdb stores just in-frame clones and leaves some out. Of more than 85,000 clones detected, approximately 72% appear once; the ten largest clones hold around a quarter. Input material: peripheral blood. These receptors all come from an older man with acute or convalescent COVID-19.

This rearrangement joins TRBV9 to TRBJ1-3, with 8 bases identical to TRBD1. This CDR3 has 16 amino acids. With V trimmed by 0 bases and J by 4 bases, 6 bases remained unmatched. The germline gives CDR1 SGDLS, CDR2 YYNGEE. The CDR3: CASSVEPRGPGNTIYF. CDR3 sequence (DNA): TGTGCCAGCAGCGTAGAACCCAGGGGGCCGGGAAACACCATATATTTT.

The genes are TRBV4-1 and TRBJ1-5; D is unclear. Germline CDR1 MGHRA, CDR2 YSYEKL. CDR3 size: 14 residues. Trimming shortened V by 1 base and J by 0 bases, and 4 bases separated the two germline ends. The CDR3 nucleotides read TGCGCCAGCAGCCAAGTCGGTAGCAATCAGCCCCAGCATTTT. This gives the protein CASSQVGSNQPQHF.

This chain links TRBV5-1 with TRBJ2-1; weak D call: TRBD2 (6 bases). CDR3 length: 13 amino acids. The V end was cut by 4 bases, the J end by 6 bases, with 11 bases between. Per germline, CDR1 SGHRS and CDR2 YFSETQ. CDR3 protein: CASSGGWVNEQFF. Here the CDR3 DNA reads TGCGCCAGCAGCGGAGGGTGGGTCAATGAGCAGTTCTTC.

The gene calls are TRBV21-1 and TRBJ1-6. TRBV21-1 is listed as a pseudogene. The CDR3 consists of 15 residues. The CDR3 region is CASNRESSYNSPLHF. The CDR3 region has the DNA TGTGCCAGCAACCGGGAGAGCTCCTATAATTCACCCCTCCACTTT.

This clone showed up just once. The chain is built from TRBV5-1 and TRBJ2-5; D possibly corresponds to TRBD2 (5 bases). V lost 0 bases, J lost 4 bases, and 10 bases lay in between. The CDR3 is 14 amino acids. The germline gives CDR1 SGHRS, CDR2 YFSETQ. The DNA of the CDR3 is TGCGCCAGCAGCTTGGTATCGGGGTCAGAGACCCAGTACTTC. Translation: CASSLVSGSETQYF.

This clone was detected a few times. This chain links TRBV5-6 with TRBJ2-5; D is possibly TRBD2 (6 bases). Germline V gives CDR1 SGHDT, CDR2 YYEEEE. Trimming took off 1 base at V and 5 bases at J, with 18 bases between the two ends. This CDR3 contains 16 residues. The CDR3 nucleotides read TGTGCCAGCAGCTTGACGGGGGAGAGGATCCGGGAGACCCAGTACTTC. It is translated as CASSLTGERIRETQYF.

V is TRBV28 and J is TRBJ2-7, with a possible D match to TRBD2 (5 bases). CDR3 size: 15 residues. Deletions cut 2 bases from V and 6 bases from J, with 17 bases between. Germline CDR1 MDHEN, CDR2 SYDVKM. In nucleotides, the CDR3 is TGTGCCAGCAGTTTAAGAGGGCCCCGCCGACTCGAGCAGTACTTC. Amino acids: CASSLRGPRRLEQYF.

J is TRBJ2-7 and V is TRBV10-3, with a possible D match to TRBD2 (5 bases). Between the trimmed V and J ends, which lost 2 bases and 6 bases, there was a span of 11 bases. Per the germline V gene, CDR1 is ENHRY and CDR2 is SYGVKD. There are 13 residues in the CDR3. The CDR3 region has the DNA TGTGCCATCAGTGAGATAGAGGGCGGCGAGCAGTACTTC. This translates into CAISEIEGGEQYF.

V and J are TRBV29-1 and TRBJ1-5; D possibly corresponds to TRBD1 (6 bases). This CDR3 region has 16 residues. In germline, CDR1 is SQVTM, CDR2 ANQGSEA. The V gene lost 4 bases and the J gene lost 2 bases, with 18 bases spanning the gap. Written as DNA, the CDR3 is TGCAGCGTTGCCCCAGGGGCGTCGGATGGCAATCAGCCCCAGCATTTT. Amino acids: CSVAPGASDGNQPQHF. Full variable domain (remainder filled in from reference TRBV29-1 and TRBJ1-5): SAVISQKPSRDICQRGTSLTIQCQVDSQVTMMFWYRQQPGQSLTLIATANQGSEATYESGFVIDKFPISRPNLTFSTLTVSNMSPEDSSIYLCSVAPGASDGNQPQHFGDGTRLSIL.

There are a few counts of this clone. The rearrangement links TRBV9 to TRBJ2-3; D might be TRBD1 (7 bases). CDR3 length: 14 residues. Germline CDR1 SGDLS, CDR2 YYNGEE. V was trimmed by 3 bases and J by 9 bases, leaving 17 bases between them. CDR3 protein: CASSAGQLGGTQYF. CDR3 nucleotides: TGTGCCAGCAGCGCGGGACAGCTAGGGGGGACGCAGTATTTT.

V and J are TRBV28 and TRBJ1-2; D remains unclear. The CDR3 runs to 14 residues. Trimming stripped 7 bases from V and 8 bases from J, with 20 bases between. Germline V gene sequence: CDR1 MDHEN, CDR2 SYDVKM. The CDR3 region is CASKASRWAGGYTF. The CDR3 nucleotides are TGTGCCAGCAAGGCCAGCCGGTGGGCGGGGGGCTACACCTTC.

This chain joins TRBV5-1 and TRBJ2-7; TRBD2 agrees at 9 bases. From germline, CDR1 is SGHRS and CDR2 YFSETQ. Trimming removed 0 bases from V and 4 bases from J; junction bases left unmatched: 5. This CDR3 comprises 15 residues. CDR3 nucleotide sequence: TGCGCCAGCAGCTTGGATGGCGGGAGGGAGTACGAGCAGTACTTC. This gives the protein CASSLDGGREYEQYF.

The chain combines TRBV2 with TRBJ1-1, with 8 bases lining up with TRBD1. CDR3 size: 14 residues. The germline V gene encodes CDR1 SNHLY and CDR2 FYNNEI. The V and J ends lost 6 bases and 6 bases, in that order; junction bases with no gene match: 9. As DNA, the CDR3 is TGTGCCAGCAGGAAGGGACAGGAAGGGGCTGAAGCTTTCTTT. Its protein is CASRKGQEGAEAFF.

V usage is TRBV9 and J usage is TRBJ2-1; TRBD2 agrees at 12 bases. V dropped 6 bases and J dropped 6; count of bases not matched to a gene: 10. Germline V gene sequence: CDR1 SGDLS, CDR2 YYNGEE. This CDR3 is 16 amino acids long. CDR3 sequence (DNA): TGTGCCAGCATCTCGACTAGCGGGAGTAATGGCAATGAGCAGTTCTTC. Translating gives CASISTSGSNGNEQFF.

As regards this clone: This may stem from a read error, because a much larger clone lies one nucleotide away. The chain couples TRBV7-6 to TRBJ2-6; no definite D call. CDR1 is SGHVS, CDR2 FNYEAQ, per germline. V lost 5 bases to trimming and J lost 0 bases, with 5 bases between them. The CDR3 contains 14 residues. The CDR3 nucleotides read TGTGCCAGCAGCCCGAGCTCTGGGGCCAACGTCCTGACTTTC. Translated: CASSPSSGANVLTF.

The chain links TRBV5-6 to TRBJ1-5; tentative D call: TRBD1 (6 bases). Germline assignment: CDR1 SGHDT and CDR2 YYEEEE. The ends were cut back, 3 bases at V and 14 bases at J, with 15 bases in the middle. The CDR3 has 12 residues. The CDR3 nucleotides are TGTGCCAGCAGCTACCGGGACACCCACAAGCATTTT. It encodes CASSYRDTHKHF.

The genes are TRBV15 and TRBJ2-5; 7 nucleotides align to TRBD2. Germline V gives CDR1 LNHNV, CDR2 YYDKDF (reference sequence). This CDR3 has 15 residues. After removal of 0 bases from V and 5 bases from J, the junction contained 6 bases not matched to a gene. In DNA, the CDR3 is TGTGCCACCAGCAGAGATTTGGGAGGGCGGGAGACCCAGTACTTC. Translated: CATSRDLGGRETQYF.

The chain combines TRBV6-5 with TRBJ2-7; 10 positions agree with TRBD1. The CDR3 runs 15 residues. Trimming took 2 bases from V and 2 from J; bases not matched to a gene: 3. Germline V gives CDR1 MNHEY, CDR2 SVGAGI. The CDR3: CASSYTGQGAYEQYF. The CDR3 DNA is TGTGCCAGCAGTTACACCGGACAGGGGGCCTACGAGCAGTACTTC.

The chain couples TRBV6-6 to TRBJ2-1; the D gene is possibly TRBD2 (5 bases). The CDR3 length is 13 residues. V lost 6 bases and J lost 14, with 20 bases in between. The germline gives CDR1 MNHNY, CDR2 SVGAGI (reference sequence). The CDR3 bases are TGTGCCAGCAGGGCCACTAGAGGCCCGGGAAAGTTCTTC. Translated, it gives CASRATRGPGKFF.

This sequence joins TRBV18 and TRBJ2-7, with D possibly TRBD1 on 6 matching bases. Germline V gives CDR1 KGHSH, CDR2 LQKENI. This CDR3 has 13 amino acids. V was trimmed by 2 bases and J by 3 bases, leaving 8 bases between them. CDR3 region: CASSPAGDYEQYF. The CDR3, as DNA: TGTGCCAGCTCACCAGCAGGGGACTACGAGCAGTACTTC. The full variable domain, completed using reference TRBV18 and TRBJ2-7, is NAGVMQNPRHLVRRRGQEARLRCSPMKGHSHVYWYRQLPEEGLKFMVYLQKENIIDESGMPKERFSAEFPKEGPSILRIQQVVRGDSAAYFCASSPAGDYEQYFGPGTRLTVT.

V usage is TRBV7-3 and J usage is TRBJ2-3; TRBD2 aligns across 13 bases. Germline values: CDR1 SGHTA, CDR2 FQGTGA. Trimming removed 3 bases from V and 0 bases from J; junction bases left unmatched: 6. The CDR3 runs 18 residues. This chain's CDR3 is CASSLRGTSGTSTDTQYF. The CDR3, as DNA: TGTGCCAGCAGCTTGAGGGGGACTAGCGGGACTAGCACAGATACGCAGTATTTT.

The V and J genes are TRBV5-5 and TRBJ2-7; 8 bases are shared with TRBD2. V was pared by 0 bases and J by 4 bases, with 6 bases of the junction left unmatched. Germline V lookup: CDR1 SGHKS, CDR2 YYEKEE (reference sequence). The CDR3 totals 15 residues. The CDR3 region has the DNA TGTGCCAGCAGCTTGGTTCTAGCGGGTTTGTACGAGCAGTACTTC. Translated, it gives CASSLVLAGLYEQYF.

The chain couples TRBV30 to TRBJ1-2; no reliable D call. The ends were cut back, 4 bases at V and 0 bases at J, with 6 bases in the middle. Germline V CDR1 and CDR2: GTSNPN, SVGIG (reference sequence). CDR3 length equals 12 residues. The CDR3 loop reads CAWTQTNYGYTF. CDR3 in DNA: TGTGCCTGGACACAAACTAACTATGGCTACACCTTC.

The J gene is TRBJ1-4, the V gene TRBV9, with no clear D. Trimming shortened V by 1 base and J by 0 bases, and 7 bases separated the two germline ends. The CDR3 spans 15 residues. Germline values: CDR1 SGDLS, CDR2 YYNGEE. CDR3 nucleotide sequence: TGTGCCAGCAGCGTATCGGTTGCAACTAATGAAAAACTGTTTTTT. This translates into CASSVSVATNEKLFF.

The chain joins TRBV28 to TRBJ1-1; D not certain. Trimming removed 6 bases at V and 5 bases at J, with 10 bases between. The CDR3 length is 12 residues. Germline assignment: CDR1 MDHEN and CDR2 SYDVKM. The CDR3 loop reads CASSQLTTEAFF. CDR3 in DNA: TGTGCCAGCAGCCAACTTACTACTGAAGCTTTCTTT.

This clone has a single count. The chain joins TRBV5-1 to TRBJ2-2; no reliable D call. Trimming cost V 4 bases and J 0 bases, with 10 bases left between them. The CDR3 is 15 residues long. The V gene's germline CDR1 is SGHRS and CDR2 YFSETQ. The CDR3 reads CASSASVSNTGELFF. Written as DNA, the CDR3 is TGCGCCAGCAGCGCTTCGGTTTCGAACACCGGGGAGCTGTTTTTT.

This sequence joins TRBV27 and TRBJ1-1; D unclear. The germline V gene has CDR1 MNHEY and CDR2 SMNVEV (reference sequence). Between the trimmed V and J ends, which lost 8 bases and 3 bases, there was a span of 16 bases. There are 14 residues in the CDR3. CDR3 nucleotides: TGTGCCAGCGCAAGACGGGGTATGGACACTGAAGCTTTCTTT. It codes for CASARRGMDTEAFF.

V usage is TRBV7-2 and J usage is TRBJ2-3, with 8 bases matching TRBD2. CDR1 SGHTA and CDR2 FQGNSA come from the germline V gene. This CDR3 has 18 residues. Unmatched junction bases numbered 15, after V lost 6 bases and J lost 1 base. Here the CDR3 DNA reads TGTGCCAGCAGATCCCCCCGGTCCGGGACTAGGGGCACAGATACGCAGTATTTT. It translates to CASRSPRSGTRGTDTQYF.

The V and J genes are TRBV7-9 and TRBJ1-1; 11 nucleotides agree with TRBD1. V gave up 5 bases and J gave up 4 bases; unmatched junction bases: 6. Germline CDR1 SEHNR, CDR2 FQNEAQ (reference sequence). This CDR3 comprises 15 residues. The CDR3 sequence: CASSVGDRGSTEAFF. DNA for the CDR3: TGTGCCAGCAGCGTCGGGGACAGGGGGAGCACTGAAGCTTTCTTT.

The CDR3 DNA sequence: TGTGCCTGGAGCCGACCCAGCGGGATTGCCTACGAGCAGTACTTC. Translation: CAWSRPSGIAYEQYF. This chain joins TRBV30 and TRBJ2-7; 7 positions agree with TRBD2. The CDR3 runs to 15 residues. Germline V gene lookup returns CDR1 GTSNPN and CDR2 SVGIG (reference sequence). V was pared by 3 bases and J by 2 bases, with 10 bases of the junction left unmatched.

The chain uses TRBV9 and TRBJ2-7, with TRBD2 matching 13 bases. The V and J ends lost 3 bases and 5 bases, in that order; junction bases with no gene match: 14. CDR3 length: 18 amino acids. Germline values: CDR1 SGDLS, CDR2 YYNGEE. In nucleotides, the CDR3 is TGTGCCAGCAGCGCCGGACAGGGCTGGGGACTAGCGGGACACGAGCAGTACTTC. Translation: CASSAGQGWGLAGHEQYF.

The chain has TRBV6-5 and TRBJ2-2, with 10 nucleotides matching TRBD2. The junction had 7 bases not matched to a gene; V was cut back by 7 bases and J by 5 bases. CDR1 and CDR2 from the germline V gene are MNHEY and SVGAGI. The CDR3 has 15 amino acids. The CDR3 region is CASIPLAGATGELFF. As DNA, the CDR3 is TGTGCCAGCATTCCCCTAGCGGGGGCTACCGGGGAGCTGTTTTTT.